This TCR beta chain derives from a study of T cells in Graves' hyperthyroidism and ophthalmopathy. General study findings and limits: The majority of expanded thyroid clonotypes above 0.001 also appeared in blood.

This clonotype was detected ten times or more. What it binds is unknown. The CDR3 runs to 14 residues. CDR1 is MNHEY, CDR2 SMNVEV, per germline (reference sequence). Deletions cut 2 bases from V and 4 bases from J, with 9 bases between. Template material for amplifying TCR beta CDR3 regions consisted of RNA transcripts. The TCR CDR3 first-round RT-PCR relied on the HTBI primer set. TCRdb fed the multiplex PCR reads into MiXCR, producing one record per CDR3 protein. The profile shows fewer than 700,000 distinct CDR3 sequences, more than 15% of them singletons. The sequence was obtained from a woman aged 18-35 years with Graves' ophthalmopathy. Material: blood. J is TRBJ1-5 and V is TRBV27; D possibly corresponds to TRBD1 (5 bases). CDR3 DNA sequence: TGTGCCAGCAGTTTACGAGGGGTTAATCAGCCCCAGCATTTT. Amino acids: CASSLRGVNQPQHF.